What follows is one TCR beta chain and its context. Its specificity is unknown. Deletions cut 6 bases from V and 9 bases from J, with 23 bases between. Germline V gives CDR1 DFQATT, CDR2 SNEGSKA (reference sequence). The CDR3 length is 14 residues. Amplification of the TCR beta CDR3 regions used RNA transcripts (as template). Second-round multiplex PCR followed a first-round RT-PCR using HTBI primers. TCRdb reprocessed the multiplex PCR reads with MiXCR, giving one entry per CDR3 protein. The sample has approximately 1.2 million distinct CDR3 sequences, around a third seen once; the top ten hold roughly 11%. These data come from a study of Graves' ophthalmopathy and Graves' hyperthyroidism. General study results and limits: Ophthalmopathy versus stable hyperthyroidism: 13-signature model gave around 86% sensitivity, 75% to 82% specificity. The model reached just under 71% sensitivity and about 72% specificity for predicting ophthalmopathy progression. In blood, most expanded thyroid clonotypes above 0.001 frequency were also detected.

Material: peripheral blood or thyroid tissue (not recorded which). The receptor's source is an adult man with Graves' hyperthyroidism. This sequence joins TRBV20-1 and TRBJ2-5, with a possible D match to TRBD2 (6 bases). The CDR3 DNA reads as TGCAGTGCGGCAGACGGGTGGGGGGACCAGCCCCAGTACTTC. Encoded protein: CSAADGWGDQPQYF.